This section outlines one T cell receptor (beta chain) sequence together with its context. The data derive from a study of molecular identifiers for immune sequencing clone quantification. Whole-study context: In replicates, RNA from about 20,000 or 100,000 naive CD8 cells was split five ways, four sequenced.

CDR1 is LNHDA and CDR2 is SQIVND in the germline V gene (reference sequence). This CDR3 is built from 14 residues. V lost 8 bases to trimming and J lost 2 bases, with 16 bases between them. Previously reported methods and listed TCR primers produced the bulk TCR libraries. Each CDR3 protein is one row after TCRdb ran MiXCR on the PCR reads. The table lists some 320,000 distinct CDR3 sequences, about a quarter of them singletons. Each library that profiled naive CD8 cells came from roughly 20,000 to 1,000,000 sorted cells with 10%, 30% or 50% RNA. Sorting selected naive CD8 T cells with a CD8+CD4-CCR7+CD45RA+ phenotype.

The source material was naive CD8+ T cells from blood, with Jurkat cell RNA spiked in. Described subset: FACS-sorted CD8+CD4-CCR7+CD45RA+ naive T cells. The rearrangement uses TRBV19 and TRBJ2-7; TRBD1 might be the D (6 bases). This receptor was obtained from a human donor in good health. Some libraries in this study had Jurkat cell RNA spiked in. This CDR3 is CASGRDIGPYEQYF. The CDR3 DNA is TGTGCCAGTGGCCGGGACATTGGTCCCTACGAGCAGTACTTC.